This TCR beta chain was documented in a study of blood T cell repertoires in COVID-19. Study background: T cells, B-cell-depleted T cells, or PBMCs provided the cDNA or gDNA that served as material.

Trimming removed 6 bases at V and 0 bases at J, with 10 bases between. The CDR3 spans 14 residues. Germline V gene lookup returns CDR1 SNHLY and CDR2 FYNNEI. Profiled with immunoSEQ multiplex PCR; TCRdb holds only in-frame clones, not every one. The sample contains roughly 250,000 clones, approximately 85% of which appear only once. This TCR came from a man aged 40-55 years with acute or convalescent COVID-19. The sequenced sample consisted of peripheral blood. The J gene is TRBJ2-3, the V gene TRBV2; no clear D. CDR3 sequence (DNA): TGTGCCAGCAGCTTGCAGGTTAGCACAGATACGCAGTATTTT. Protein sequence: CASSLQVSTDTQYF.